Reported below is one T cell receptor beta chain. This clone was recorded once. It lacks a known antigen. Per-base qualities were not stored, and no clone one base away is much larger. This entry comes from a study of preoperative IRX-2 immunotherapy in early breast cancer (dated by TCRdb to about 2019). The library relied on the immunoSEQ multiplex PCR assay. Not all clones reach the TCRdb copy of this immuneACCESS table, which keeps in-frame sequences only. Checked studies attribute under half of the gap to unresolved V genes and leave the rest unexplained. In this sample the table shows approximately 34,000 clones, about 96% of which occur a single time. The biggest ten clones account for roughly 6.7% of the sample. Sequences SGHNT (CDR1) and YENEEA (CDR2) are obtained from the germline V gene. The CDR3 goes from the cysteine to the phenylalanine over 18 residues. Only the CDR3 portion is preserved as DNA: 54 bases, with reading frame beginning at the first base. The V end loses 0 bases and the J end loses 1 base, and a stretch of 15 bases separates them.

Sample treatment or condition, as interpreted from the label and publication: preoperative locoregional IRX-2 cytokine immunotherapy. The samples were obtained from a phase Ib study in which preoperative, locoregional IRX-2 cytokine immunotherapy intended to prime immune responses was tested. Before surgery, IRX-2 was given to the donors, who were patients with early-stage breast cancer. Sampling was conducted from a patient treated with IRX-2 immunotherapy. This clonotype originated in a human donor with breast cancer. The sequence is built from TRBV11-3 and TRBJ2-2, and possibly TRBD1, on 6 matching bases. The CDR3 reads CASSLEFQGRGNTGELFF. The DNA sequence follows: TGTGCCAGCAGCTTAGAGTTCCAGGGGCGAGGGAACACCGGGGAGCTGTTTTTT.